The 30 T cell receptor beta chains presented below share a single source sample, sequenced in a study of shared clonotypes between healthy human individuals. Libraries were prepared by immunoSEQ multiplex PCR; TCRdb keeps only in-frame clonotypes and omits some of them. The table includes approximately 530,000 clones, less than 96% detected once. The sample taken for sequencing was naive CD4+ T cells sorted from blood. Regarding subset: CD45RA+ positively selected. The receptor source for this set is a woman in her 30s in good health.

The rearrangement uses TRBV28 and TRBJ2-3; D is perhaps TRBD2 (7 bases). Germline loops: CDR1 MDHEN, CDR2 SYDVKM. V was cut by 9 bases and J by 0 bases, with 13 bases left in between. This CDR3 has 14 amino acids. The CDR3 DNA reads TGTGCCAGGGAAGGGGGGGCGAGCACAGATACGCAGTATTTT. This sequence encodes CAREGGASTDTQYF. The full variable domain, in which reference TRBV28 and TRBJ2-3 provide the parts outside the CDR3, is DVKVTQSSRYLVKRTGEKVFLECVQDMDHENMFWYRQDPGLGLRLIYFSYDVKMKEKGDIPEGYSVSREKKERFSLILESASTNQTSMYLCAREGGASTDTQYFGPGTRLTVL.

The rearrangement joins TRBV28 to TRBJ2-1, with a tentative D call TRBD1 (5 bases). The germline V gene has CDR1 MDHEN and CDR2 SYDVKM. V gave up 2 bases and J gave up 0 bases, with 8 bases separating them. The CDR3 covers 15 residues. The CDR3 loop reads CASSLTGHSYNEQFF. In DNA form, the CDR3 reads TGTGCCAGCAGTTTAACAGGACACTCCTACAATGAGCAGTTCTTC.

This rearrangement joins TRBV10-3 to TRBJ2-7; possibly TRBD1 for D (6 bases). Looked up from germline, CDR1 is ENHRY and CDR2 is SYGVKD. The CDR3 loop spans 13 amino acids. The V and J ends lost 8 bases and 2 bases respectively, with 13 bases between them. The CDR3: CAIGGLRAYEQYF. CDR3 bases: TGTGCCATCGGGGGCCTTAGAGCCTACGAGCAGTACTTC.

This clone was observed a single time. The chain links TRBV7-9 to TRBJ2-3, with D possibly TRBD2 on 5 matching bases. Germline-derived CDR1 and CDR2 are SEHNR and FQNEAQ (reference sequence). The CDR3 is 15 residues long. Trimming removed 5 bases at V and 5 bases at J, with 17 bases between. CDR3 nucleotides: TGTGCCAGCAGCCACGACTTGGGAGTGGTAGATACGCAGTATTTT. Its translation: CASSHDLGVVDTQYF.

This chain joins TRBV28 and TRBJ1-1, with D unresolved. The CDR3 runs 15 residues. V was shortened by 5 bases and J by 0 bases, with 13 bases between the two germline ends. The germline V gene encodes CDR1 MDHEN and CDR2 SYDVKM. The CDR3 DNA is TGTGCCAGCAGTACTCCACACCCAATGAACACTGAAGCTTTCTTT. This sequence encodes CASSTPHPMNTEAFF.

The genes are TRBV5-1 and TRBJ2-3, with D possibly being TRBD2 (6 bases). Germline CDR1 is SGHRS and CDR2 is YFSETQ. The length of the CDR3 is 12 residues. Between the trimmed V and J ends, which lost 7 bases and 9 bases, there was a span of 15 bases. This chain's CDR3 is CASGAIGGTQYF. CDR3 nucleotides: TGCGCCAGCGGAGCAATCGGAGGGACGCAGTATTTT.

The chain carries TRBV27 and TRBJ2-3, with 8 bases lining up with TRBD1. CDR1 and CDR2 (germline): MNHEY, SMNVEV (reference sequence). The CDR3 consists of 12 residues. V shed 4 bases, J shed 11 bases, and the junction held 5 bases outside the gene matches. The CDR3, as DNA: TGTGCCAGCAGTTACGGACAGGGAGGGCAGTATTTT. Translation gives CASSYGQGGQYF.

V is TRBV11-2 and J is TRBJ1-1; 7 bases are shared with TRBD1. Germline V gene lookup returns CDR1 SGHAT and CDR2 FQNNGV. This CDR3 region has 16 residues. V shed 5 bases and J 0 bases; nucleotides not matched to a gene: 9. CDR3: CASSVIRGKMNTEAFF. The CDR3 DNA is TGTGCCAGCAGCGTAATCAGGGGGAAGATGAACACTGAAGCTTTCTTT.

V gene TRBV7-7 combines with J gene TRBJ2-5; D is possibly TRBD2 (5 bases). The V gene's germline CDR1 is SSHAT and CDR2 FNYEAQ (reference sequence). This CDR3 region has 13 residues. V was cut by 2 bases and J by 5 bases, with 9 bases left in between. This chain's CDR3 is CASSLPGIETQYF. The CDR3 DNA is TGTGCCAGCAGCTTACCCGGGATCGAGACCCAGTACTTC.

V gene TRBV5-6 combines with J gene TRBJ2-5; 7 positions match TRBD1. CDR1 SGHDT and CDR2 YYEEEE come from the germline V gene. This CDR3 is built from 15 residues. Trimming took 4 bases from V and 2 from J; bases not matched to a gene: 8. This CDR3 reads CASSDSGDSQETQYF. CDR3 sequence (DNA): TGTGCCAGCAGCGACTCAGGGGACAGTCAAGAGACCCAGTACTTC.

The chain carries TRBV2 and TRBJ2-5; 9 positions agree with TRBD1. The CDR3 is 14 residues long. The V segment lost 6 bases and the J segment 2 bases; nucleotides outside the gene matches: 4. CDR1 and CDR2 from the germline V gene are SNHLY and FYNNEI. CDR3 amino acids: CASSVDRGQETQYF. The CDR3 DNA is TGTGCCAGCAGCGTGGACAGGGGACAAGAGACCCAGTACTTC. Filled out from reference TRBV2 and TRBJ2-5, the complete variable domain reads EPEVTQTPSHQVTQMGQEVILRCVPISNHLYFYWYRQILGQKVEFLVSFYNNEISEKSEIFDDQFSVERPDGSNFTLKIRSTKLEDSAMYFCASSVDRGQETQYFGPGTRLLVL.

The chain carries TRBV28 and TRBJ2-5; D may be TRBD1 (6 bases). This CDR3 is 15 amino acids long. From germline, CDR1 is MDHEN and CDR2 SYDVKM. With 4 bases removed from V and 6 bases from J, the gap between germline ends came to 18 bases. As DNA, the CDR3 is TGTGCCAGCAGTTCCGGGACATTGGGAGAGAAGACCCAGTACTTC. It encodes CASSSGTLGEKTQYF.

V gene TRBV5-1 combines with J gene TRBJ2-3; 7 positions agree with TRBD2. V shed 5 bases, J shed 8 bases, and the junction held 14 bases outside the gene matches. This CDR3 spans 15 amino acids. Germline loops: CDR1 SGHRS, CDR2 YFSETQ. This CDR3 reads CASSSSGASGGTQYF. The CDR3, as DNA: TGCGCCAGCAGTTCCAGCGGGGCTAGTGGTGGTACGCAGTATTTT.

The chain has TRBV15 and TRBJ2-5, with a possible D match to TRBD2 (5 bases). CDR3 length equals 14 residues. CDR1 and CDR2 from the germline V gene are LNHNV and YYDKDF (reference sequence). Trimming removed 0 bases from V and 3 bases from J, with 8 bases in between. In DNA, the CDR3 is TGTGCCACCAGCAGAGATTCCGGGAAAGAGACCCAGTACTTC. Its translation: CATSRDSGKETQYF. Full variable domain (missing parts from reference TRBV15 and TRBJ2-5): DAMVIQNPRYQVTQFGKPVTLSCSQTLNHNVMYWYQQKSSQAPKLLFHYYDKDFNNEADTPDNFQSRRPNTSFCFLDIRSPGLGDTAMYLCATSRDSGKETQYFGPGTRLLVL.

The J gene is TRBJ2-2, the V gene TRBV9; 7 nucleotides line up with TRBD1. V gave up 2 bases and J gave up 7 bases; unmatched junction bases: 5. CDR3 length: 14 amino acids. CDR1 and CDR2 from the germline V gene are SGDLS and YYNGEE. The CDR3 sequence is CASSVTGQNGELFF. CDR3 coding DNA: TGTGCCAGCAGCGTGACAGGGCAAAACGGGGAGCTGTTTTTT.

The chain joins TRBV10-3 to TRBJ1-5, with 9 bases that match TRBD1. The trim removed 2 bases at V and 6 bases at J, leaving 2 bases unmatched. The CDR3 has 14 residues. CDR1 is ENHRY, CDR2 SYGVKD, per germline. The CDR3 sequence: CAISEAQGAQPQHF. In DNA form, the CDR3 reads TGTGCCATCAGTGAGGCACAGGGGGCTCAGCCCCAGCATTTT.

The chain carries TRBV7-2 and TRBJ2-1, with D uncertain. The CDR3 contains 15 residues. V was shortened by 5 bases and J by 2 bases, with 13 bases between the two germline ends. Germline values: CDR1 SGHTA, CDR2 FQGNSA. DNA for the CDR3: TGTGCCAGCAGCCCCGCCGTGTGGGCCTACAATGAGCAGTTCTTC. Translated, it gives CASSPAVWAYNEQFF.

This rearrangement joins TRBV11-2 to TRBJ2-1; unclear D gene. Trimming removed 5 bases from V and 12 bases from J, with 17 bases in between. Germline CDR1 reads SGHAT; CDR2 reads FQNNGV. The CDR3 is 13 amino acids. The CDR3 sequence: CASSDSAPSVQFF. The CDR3, as DNA: TGTGCCAGCAGCGACTCCGCCCCCAGCGTGCAGTTCTTC.

V and J are TRBV7-9 and TRBJ1-2; D ambiguous. This CDR3 region has 12 residues. With 1 base removed from V and 8 bases from J, the gap between germline ends came to 8 bases. The germline V gene encodes CDR1 SEHNR and CDR2 FQNEAQ (reference sequence). CDR3 residues: CASSLEELGYTF. For the CDR3, the DNA is TGTGCCAGCAGCTTAGAAGAATTAGGCTACACCTTC.

The V and J genes are TRBV28 and TRBJ1-4, with 9 bases aligning to TRBD1. J was trimmed by 6 bases and V by 1 base; bases with no gene match: 3. CDR1 is MDHEN, CDR2 SYDVKM, per germline. The length of the CDR3 is 15 residues. The CDR3 coding sequence is TGTGCCAGCAGTTTATACGGGACAGGGCATGAAAAACTGTTTTTT. This translates into CASSLYGTGHEKLFF.

The chain has TRBV5-4 and TRBJ2-1; 7 nucleotides match TRBD2. J gave up 3 bases and V 0 bases, and 3 bases lay outside the gene matches. The CDR3 is made up of 15 amino acids. Germline loops: CDR1 SGHNT, CDR2 YYREEE (reference sequence). This chain's CDR3 is CASSLVPSGYNEQFF. DNA for the CDR3: TGTGCCAGCAGCTTGGTTCCTAGCGGCTACAATGAGCAGTTCTTC.

This rearrangement joins TRBV2 to TRBJ2-1; tentatively, D is TRBD1 (5 bases). The V end was cut by 7 bases, the J end by 4 bases, with 14 bases between. This CDR3 is 14 amino acids long. CDR1 and CDR2 from the germline V gene are SNHLY and FYNNEI. CDR3 DNA: TGTGCCAGCATCCACATAGACAGTTACAATGAGCAGTTCTTC. It is translated as CASIHIDSYNEQFF.

Regarding this clone: Germline is not matched at one junction end, which may reflect a read error. The chain couples TRBV28 to TRBJ1-5; TRBD1 is a possible D gene (5 bases). Germline loops: CDR1 MDHEN, CDR2 SYDVKM. This CDR3 spans 11 amino acids. CDR3 loop: CASSSPTGRNF. The CDR3 DNA follows: TGTGCCAGCAGTTCCCCGACGGGGCGTAATTTT.

The chain recombines TRBV27 with TRBJ1-2; 10 bases align to TRBD1. CDR1 MNHEY and CDR2 SMNVEV come from the germline V gene (reference sequence). The CDR3 spans 15 residues. V was clipped by 5 bases and J by 7 bases; unmatched bases: 10. For the CDR3, the DNA is TGTGCCAGCAGTGTACAGGGACAGGGGCGAGGTGGCTACACCTTC. Residues: CASSVQGQGRGGYTF.

Points on this clone: Within the sample, other DNA sequences also encode this same CDR3. J is TRBJ1-2 and V is TRBV28, with D unclear. The CDR3 is 12 amino acids. V was trimmed by 3 bases and J by 1 base, leaving 3 bases between them. In germline, CDR1 is MDHEN, CDR2 SYDVKM. As DNA, the CDR3 is TGTGCCAGCAGTTTGGATAACTATGGCTACACCTTC. Its protein is CASSLDNYGYTF.

The chain is built from TRBV19 and TRBJ1-2; D not certain. CDR1 LNHDA and CDR2 SQIVND come from the germline V gene (reference sequence). The CDR3 is 13 residues long. V dropped 5 bases and J dropped 2 bases, with 9 bases sitting between them. The CDR3 bases are TGTGCCAGTAGTGCCAGCTTCAACTATGGCTACACCTTC. Its protein is CASSASFNYGYTF.

This clone has more than one count but fewer than ten. This chain connects TRBV13 to TRBJ1-1, with unresolved D. The V end was cut by 5 bases, the J end by 7 bases, with 29 bases between. Germline values: CDR1 PRHDT, CDR2 FYEKMQ (reference sequence). The CDR3 totals 18 residues. The CDR3 bases are TGTGCCAGCAGCCGAAGCCGGAAGAAACGTGCGGGTCAAGATGAAGCTTTCTTT. Protein sequence: CASSRSRKKRAGQDEAFF. The full variable domain, with the rest looked up from reference TRBV13 and TRBJ1-1, is AAGVIQSPRHLIKEKRETATLKCYPIPRHDTVYWYQQGPGQDPQFLISFYEKMQSDKGSIPDRFSAQQFSDYHSELNMSSLELGDSALYFCASSRSRKKRAGQDEAFFGQGTRLTVV.

The V and J genes are TRBV12-5 and TRBJ1-1; D not resolved. Trimming removed 7 bases from V and 4 bases from J, with 13 bases in between. The CDR3 sequence is 13 residues long. Looked up from germline, CDR1 is LGHNT and CDR2 is FRNRAP. The CDR3 nucleotides read TGTGCTAGTGTCGAACACGTGAGCACTGAAGCTTTCTTT. It codes for CASVEHVSTEAFF.

The chain employs TRBV4-1 and TRBJ1-6, with a possible D match to TRBD1 (6 bases). The CDR3 extends over 19 amino acids. CDR1 MGHRA and CDR2 YSYEKL come from the germline V gene. Trimming pared 3 bases from V and 6 bases from J, leaving 24 bases between. The CDR3 nucleotides read TGCGCCAGCAGCCATATCCTCCGAGGGCCCCAGGGGACTAATTCACCCCTCCACTTT. Protein product: CASSHILRGPQGTNSPLHF.

This clone appeared a single time. The chain couples TRBV4-2 to TRBJ2-1, with 13 bases lining up with TRBD2. The germline V gene has CDR1 LGHNA and CDR2 YNFKEQ. V was pared by 0 bases and J by 1 base, with 9 bases of the junction left unmatched. The CDR3 extends over 20 amino acids. The CDR3 is CASSQDRTSGGLPSYNEQFF. CDR3 DNA: TGTGCCAGCAGCCAAGACCGGACTAGCGGGGGCCTCCCATCCTACAATGAGCAGTTCTTC.